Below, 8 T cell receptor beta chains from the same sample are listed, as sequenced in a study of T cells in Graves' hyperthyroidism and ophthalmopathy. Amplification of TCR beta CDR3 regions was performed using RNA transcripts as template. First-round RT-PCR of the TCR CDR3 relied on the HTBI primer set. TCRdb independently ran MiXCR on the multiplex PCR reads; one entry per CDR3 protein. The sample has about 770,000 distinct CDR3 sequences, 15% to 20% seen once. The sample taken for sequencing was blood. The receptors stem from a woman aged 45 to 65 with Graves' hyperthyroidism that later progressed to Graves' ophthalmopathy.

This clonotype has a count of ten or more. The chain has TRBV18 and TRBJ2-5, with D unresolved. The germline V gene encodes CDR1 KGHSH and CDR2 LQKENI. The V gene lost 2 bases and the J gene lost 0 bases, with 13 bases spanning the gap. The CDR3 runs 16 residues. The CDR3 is CASSPYSPSYQETQYF. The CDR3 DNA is TGTGCCAGCTCACCATATTCCCCCTCGTACCAAGAGACCCAGTACTTC.

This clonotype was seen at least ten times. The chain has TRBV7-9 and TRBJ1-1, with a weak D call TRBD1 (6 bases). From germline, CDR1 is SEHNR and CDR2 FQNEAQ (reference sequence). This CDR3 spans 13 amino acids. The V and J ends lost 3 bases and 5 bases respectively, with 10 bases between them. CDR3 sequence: CASSFDRRTEAFF. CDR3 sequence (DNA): TGTGCCAGCAGCTTTGACAGGAGGACTGAAGCTTTCTTT.

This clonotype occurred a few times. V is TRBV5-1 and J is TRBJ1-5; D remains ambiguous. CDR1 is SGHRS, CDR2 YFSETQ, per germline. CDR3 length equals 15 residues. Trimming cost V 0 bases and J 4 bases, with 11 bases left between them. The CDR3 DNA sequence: TGCGCCAGCAGCTTGGTAGGGTCGGAAAATCAGCCCCAGCATTTT. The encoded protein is CASSLVGSENQPQHF.

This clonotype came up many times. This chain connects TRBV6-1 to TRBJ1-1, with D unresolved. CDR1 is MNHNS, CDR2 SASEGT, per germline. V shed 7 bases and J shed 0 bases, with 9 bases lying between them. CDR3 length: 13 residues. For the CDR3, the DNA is TGTGCCAGCACTAACTTAATGAACACTGAAGCTTTCTTT. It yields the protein CASTNLMNTEAFF.

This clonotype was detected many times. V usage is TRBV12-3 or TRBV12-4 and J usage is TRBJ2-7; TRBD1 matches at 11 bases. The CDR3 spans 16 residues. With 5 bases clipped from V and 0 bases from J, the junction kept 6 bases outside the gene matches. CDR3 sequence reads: CASSTWGQGVSYEQYF. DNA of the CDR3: TGTGCCAGCAGTACCTGGGGACAGGGGGTCTCCTACGAGCAGTACTTC.

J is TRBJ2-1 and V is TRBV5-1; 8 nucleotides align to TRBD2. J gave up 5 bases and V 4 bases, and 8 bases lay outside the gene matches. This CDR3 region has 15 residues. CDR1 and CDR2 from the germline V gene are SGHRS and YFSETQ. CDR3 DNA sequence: TGCGCCAGCAGCCTCGGACTAGCACGCGACAATGAGCAGTTCTTC. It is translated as CASSLGLARDNEQFF.

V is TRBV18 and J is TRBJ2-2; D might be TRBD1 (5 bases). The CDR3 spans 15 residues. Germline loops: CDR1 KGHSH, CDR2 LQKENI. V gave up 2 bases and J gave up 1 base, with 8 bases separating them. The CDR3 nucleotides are TGTGCCAGCTCACCAAGTCAGGGGAACACCGGGGAGCTGTTTTTT. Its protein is CASSPSQGNTGELFF.

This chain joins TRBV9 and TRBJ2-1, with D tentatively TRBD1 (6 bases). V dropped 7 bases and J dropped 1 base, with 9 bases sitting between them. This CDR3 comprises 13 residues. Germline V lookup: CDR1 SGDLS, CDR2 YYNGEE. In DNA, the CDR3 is TGTGCCAGCGCCACAGGGTCCTACAATGAGCAGTTCTTC. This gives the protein CASATGSYNEQFF.